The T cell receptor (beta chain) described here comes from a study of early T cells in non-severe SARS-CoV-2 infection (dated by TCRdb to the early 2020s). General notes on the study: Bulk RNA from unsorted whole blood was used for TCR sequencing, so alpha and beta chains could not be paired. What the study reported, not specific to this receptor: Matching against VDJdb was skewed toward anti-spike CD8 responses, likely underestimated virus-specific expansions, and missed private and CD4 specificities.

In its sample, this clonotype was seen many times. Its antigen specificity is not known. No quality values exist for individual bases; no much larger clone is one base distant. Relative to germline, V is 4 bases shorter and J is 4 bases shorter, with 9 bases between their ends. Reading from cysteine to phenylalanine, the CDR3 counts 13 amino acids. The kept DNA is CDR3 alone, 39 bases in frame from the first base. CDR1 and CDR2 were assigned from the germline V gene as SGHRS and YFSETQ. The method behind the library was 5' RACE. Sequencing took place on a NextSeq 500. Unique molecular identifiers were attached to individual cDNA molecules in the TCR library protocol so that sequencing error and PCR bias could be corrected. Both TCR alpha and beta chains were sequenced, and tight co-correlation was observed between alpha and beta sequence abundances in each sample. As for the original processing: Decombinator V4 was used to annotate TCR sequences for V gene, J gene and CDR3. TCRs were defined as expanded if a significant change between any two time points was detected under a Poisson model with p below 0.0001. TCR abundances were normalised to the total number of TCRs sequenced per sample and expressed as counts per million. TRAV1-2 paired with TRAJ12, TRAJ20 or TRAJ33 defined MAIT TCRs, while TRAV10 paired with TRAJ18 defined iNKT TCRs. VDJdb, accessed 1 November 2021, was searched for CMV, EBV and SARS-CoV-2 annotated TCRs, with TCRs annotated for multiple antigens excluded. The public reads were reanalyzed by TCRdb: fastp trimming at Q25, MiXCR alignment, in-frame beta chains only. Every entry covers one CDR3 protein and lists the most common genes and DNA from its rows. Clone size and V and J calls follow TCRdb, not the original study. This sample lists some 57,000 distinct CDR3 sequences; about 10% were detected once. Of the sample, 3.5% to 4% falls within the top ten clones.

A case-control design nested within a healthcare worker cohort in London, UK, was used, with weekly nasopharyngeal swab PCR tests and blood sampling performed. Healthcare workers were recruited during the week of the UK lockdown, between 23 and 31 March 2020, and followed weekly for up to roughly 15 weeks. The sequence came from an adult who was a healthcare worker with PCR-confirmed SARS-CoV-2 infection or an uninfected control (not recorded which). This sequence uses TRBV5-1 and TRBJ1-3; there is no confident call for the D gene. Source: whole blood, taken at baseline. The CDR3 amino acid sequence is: CASSQIAGNTIYF. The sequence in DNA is TGCGCCAGCAGCCAGATAGCAGGAAACACCATATATTTT.